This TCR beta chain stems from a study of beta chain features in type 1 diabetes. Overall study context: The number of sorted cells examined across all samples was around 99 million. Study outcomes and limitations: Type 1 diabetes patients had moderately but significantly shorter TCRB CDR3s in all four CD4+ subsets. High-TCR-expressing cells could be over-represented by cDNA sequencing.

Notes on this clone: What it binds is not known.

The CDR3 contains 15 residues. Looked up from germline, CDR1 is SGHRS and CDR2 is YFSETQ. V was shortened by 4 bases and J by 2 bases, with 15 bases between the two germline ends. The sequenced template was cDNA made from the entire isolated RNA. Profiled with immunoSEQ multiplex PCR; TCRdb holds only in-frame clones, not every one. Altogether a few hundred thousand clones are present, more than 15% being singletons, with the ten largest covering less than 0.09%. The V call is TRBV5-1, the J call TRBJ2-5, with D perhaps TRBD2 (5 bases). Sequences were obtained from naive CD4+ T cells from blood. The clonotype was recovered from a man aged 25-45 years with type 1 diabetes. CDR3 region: CASSLGGLSQETQYF. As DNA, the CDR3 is TGCGCCAGCAGCCTTGGAGGACTTTCGCAAGAGACCCAGTACTTC.